A selection of T cell receptor beta chains follows, all from one sample in a study of T cell changes during pregnancy in multiple sclerosis. The table came from immunoSEQ multiplex PCR; TCRdb's copy has only in-frame clones and leaves some out. The sample yields some 110,000 clones, 92% seen once. The input for sequencing was peripheral blood, taken in the third trimester of pregnancy. The receptors were sampled from a female donor with multiple sclerosis, enrolled in a pregnancy study. The CDR3 runs from the conserved cysteine through the conserved F or W. D genes are given only for firm matches. Expanded clones get a size class; other rows say once, few or many, or leave the size out.

size	V	D	J	CDR3	DNA
-	TRBV2	TRBD1	TRBJ1-2	CASTRDRGDGYTF	TGTGCCAGCACCCGGGACAGGGGAGATGGCTACACCTTC
-	TRBV5-1	TRBD1	TRBJ2-1	CASSLGQGANEQFF	TGCGCCAGCAGCTTGGGACAGGGGGCTAATGAGCAGTTCTTC
-	TRBV19	-	TRBJ2-4	CASSMEVLGLAKNIQYF	TGTGCCAGTAGTATGGAGGTTTTGGGCTTAGCCAAAAACATTCAGTACTTC
-	TRBV28	-	TRBJ2-2	CASNNRRNTGELFF	TGTGCCAGCAATAACAGGAGAAACACCGGGGAGCTGTTTTTT
once	TRBV5-8	TRBD1	TRBJ1-1	CASSFNRQGGDAFF	TGTGCCAGCAGCTTCAACAGACAGGGGGGAGATGCTTTCTTT
-	TRBV19	TRBD1	TRBJ2-7	CASSRGDRTYEQYF	TGTGCCAGTAGTAGGGGGGACAGGACCTACGAGCAGTACTTC
-	TRBV7-9	-	TRBJ1-5	CASSSSGVSNQPQHF	TGTGCCAGCAGCTCCTCAGGGGTGAGCAATCAGCCCCAGCATTTT
few	TRBV18	-	TRBJ1-6	CASSLLGANSPLHF	TGTGCCAGCTCTTTGTTGGGGGCCAATTCACCCCTCCACTTT
-	TRBV7-8	-	TRBJ1-5	CASSPHPGVEGGNQPQHF	TGTGCCAGCAGCCCGCACCCGGGGGTCGAGGGAGGCAATCAGCCCCAGCATTTT
-	TRBV5-4	TRBD2	TRBJ2-3	CASIPQEGGGLPHTQYF	TGTGCCAGCATCCCCCAGGAGGGCGGGGGGCTCCCTCATACGCAGTATTTT
-	TRBV9	-	TRBJ1-1	CASSVGVLGGTEAFF	TGTGCCAGCAGCGTAGGCGTGCTCGGGGGCACTGAAGCTTTCTTT
-	TRBV7-8	TRBD1	TRBJ1-1	CASSPGTGEGTEAFF	TGTGCCAGCAGCCCCGGGACAGGGGAAGGCACTGAAGCTTTCTTT
-	TRBV7-9	-	TRBJ1-2	CASSLNVAGANYGYTF	TGTGCCAGCAGCTTAAATGTAGCCGGAGCTAACTATGGCTACACCTTC
-	TRBV30	-	TRBJ1-1	CAWKRFSTEAFF	TGTGCCTGGAAACGTTTCAGCACTGAAGCTTTCTTT
once	TRBV9	TRBD1	TRBJ2-7	CASSAGTGRYEQYF	TGTGCCAGCAGCGCGGGGACAGGGAGGTACGAGCAGTACTTC
-	TRBV5-1	-	TRBJ1-4	CASSLARGTNEKLFF	TGCGCCAGCAGCTTGGCCCGGGGAACTAATGAAAAACTGTTTTTT
-	TRBV5-1	-	TRBJ1-3	CASSLEAARLSGNTIYF	TGCGCCAGCAGCTTGGAGGCGGCCCGTCTCTCTGGAAACACCATATATTTT
-	TRBV6-5	-	TRBJ1-2	CASSYSSIGGINGYTF	TGTGCCAGCAGTTACTCGAGTATAGGAGGGATTAATGGCTACACCTTC
-	TRBV7-9	-	TRBJ1-1	CASSLGDLNTEAFF	TGTGCCAGCAGCTTAGGGGACTTGAACACTGAAGCTTTCTTT
-	TRBV7-9	-	TRBJ1-1	CASSMRTSGDTEAFF	TGTGCCAGCAGCATGCGGACTAGCGGCGACACTGAAGCTTTCTTT
-	TRBV29-1	TRBD2	TRBJ2-5	CSVATSGIRETQYF	TGCAGCGTCGCGACTAGCGGGATAAGAGAGACCCAGTACTTC
-	TRBV6-1	-	TRBJ1-1	CASSESVRVTNTEAFF	TGTGCCAGCAGTGAAAGTGTGCGGGTGACGAACACTGAAGCTTTCTTT
-	TRBV2	-	TRBJ2-1	CASSELLAASYNEQFF	TGTGCCAGCAGTGAACTGTTAGCCGCTTCTTACAATGAGCAGTTCTTC
-	TRBV30	TRBD1	TRBJ1-2	CAWSVEDRVFKIYGYTF	TGTGCCTGGAGTGTAGAGGACAGGGTTTTTAAGATCTATGGCTACACCTTC
-	TRBV6-5	-	TRBJ2-3	CASSYNGADTQYF	TGTGCCAGCAGTTATAACGGTGCAGATACGCAGTATTTT
-	TRBV10-3	TRBD1	TRBJ1-2	CAISETYRQGANYGYTF	TGTGCCATCAGTGAGACCTATAGACAGGGGGCTAACTATGGCTACACCTTC
-	TRBV5-6	TRBD1	TRBJ2-1	CASSRRTGMLDEQFF	TGTGCCAGCAGCCGGCGGACAGGGATGCTGGATGAGCAGTTCTTC
-	TRBV9	TRBD1	TRBJ1-5	CASSVDGTAYQPQHF	TGTGCCAGCAGCGTAGATGGGACAGCGTATCAGCCCCAGCATTTT
-	TRBV19	-	TRBJ1-5	CASSISGDGQPQHF	TGTGCCAGTAGTATTTCAGGGGATGGACAGCCCCAGCATTTT
-	TRBV6-1	-	TRBJ1-2	CASSPTGRADGYTF	TGTGCCAGCAGCCCCACCGGCAGGGCCGATGGCTACACCTTC
-	TRBV5-4	-	TRBJ2-5	CASSLGRAEETQYF	TGTGCCAGCAGCTTGGGCAGGGCGGAGGAGACCCAGTACTTC
-	TRBV15	TRBD1	TRBJ1-1	CATSSFTGGWNTEAFF	TGTGCCACCAGCAGTTTTACAGGGGGCTGGAACACTGAAGCTTTCTTT
-	TRBV10-3	-	TRBJ2-5	CAISESSGQTQYF	TGTGCCATCAGTGAGTCGAGTGGGCAGACCCAGTACTTC
-	TRBV2	-	TRBJ2-7	CASSHHRRGTLVSYEQYF	TGTGCCAGCAGTCACCATAGGCGGGGGACACTAGTCTCCTACGAGCAGTACTTC
-	TRBV9	-	TRBJ2-7	CARTGRASGINEQYF	TGTGCCAGGACAGGAAGAGCCAGCGGGATCAACGAGCAGTACTTC